Following are 18 T cell receptor beta chains from one sample sequenced in a study of blood T cell repertoires in COVID-19. Generated by immunoSEQ multiplex PCR, the TCRdb table keeps only in-frame clones and is missing some. The sample has around 190,000 clones, around three quarters seen once; the top ten hold roughly 6.8%. The sample taken for sequencing was peripheral blood. The receptors were sampled from a man in his sixties or seventies with active or convalescent COVID-19.

This clone came up a few times. The chain is built from TRBV19 and TRBJ2-2; 10 bases are a match to TRBD1. The ends lost 9 bases at V and 7 bases at J; junction bases unmatched: 5. The CDR3 runs 13 residues. In germline, CDR1 is LNHDA, CDR2 SQIVND (reference sequence). CDR3 DNA sequence: TGTGCCAGCCGGGACAGGGGATTCGGGGAGCTGTTTTTT. Translation: CASRDRGFGELFF.

A few counts support this clone. V is TRBV7-2 and J is TRBJ1-4, with a weak D call TRBD1 (5 bases). Deletions cut 6 bases from V and 3 bases from J, with 17 bases between. Per the germline V gene, CDR1 is SGHTA and CDR2 is FQGNSA. The CDR3 is 16 residues long. The CDR3 is CASSTHSAGANEKLFF. In DNA, the CDR3 is TGTGCCAGCAGTACCCATAGTGCGGGGGCTAATGAAAAACTGTTTTTT. Based on the CDR3 plus reference TRBV7-2 and TRBJ1-4, the full variable domain is GAGVSQSPSNKVTEKGKDVELRCDPISGHTALYWYRQSLGQGLEFLIYFQGNSAPDKSGLPSDRFSAERTGGSVSTLTIQRTQQEDSAVYLCASSTHSAGANEKLFFGSGTQLSVL.

The chain carries TRBV7-8 and TRBJ2-7, with 7 positions matching TRBD1. Germline-derived CDR1 and CDR2 are SGHVS and FQNEAQ. With 1 base clipped from V and 1 base from J, the junction kept 4 bases outside the gene matches. The CDR3 runs 15 residues. The CDR3 nucleotides are TGTGCCAGCAGCTTAGAAGACAGGGAGTCCTACGAGCAGTACTTC. Encoded protein: CASSLEDRESYEQYF.

V and J are TRBV7-9 and TRBJ2-3; 8 bases are a match to TRBD1. V lost 6 bases and J lost 6; bases outside the gene matches: 20. The CDR3 length is 18 residues. Germline lookup yields CDR1 SEHNR and CDR2 FQNEAQ (reference sequence). The CDR3 region is CASRHETGQGGGMDTQYF. The CDR3 DNA follows: TGTGCCAGCAGGCATGAGACCGGACAGGGAGGTGGTATGGATACGCAGTATTTT.

The genes are TRBV7-2 and TRBJ1-1; D gene ambiguous. Trimming took off 5 bases at V and 4 bases at J, with 20 bases between the two ends. The CDR3 has 16 amino acids. The V gene's germline CDR1 is SGHTA and CDR2 FQGNSA. This CDR3 is CASSSREPSWGTEAFF. CDR3 coding DNA: TGTGCCAGCAGCAGCCGGGAACCGTCATGGGGCACTGAAGCTTTCTTT.

V is TRBV19 and J is TRBJ1-1; 8 bases match TRBD1. This CDR3 contains 14 residues. Unmatched junction bases numbered 5, after V lost 4 bases and J lost 4 bases. Germline CDR1 LNHDA, CDR2 SQIVND (reference sequence). DNA for the CDR3: TGTGCCAGTAGTACGCGACAGGGGAGCACTGAAGCTTTCTTT. It specifies CASSTRQGSTEAFF.

This clone was recorded only once. The chain uses TRBV6-5 and TRBJ1-5; D gene ambiguous. V was clipped by 10 bases and J by 0 bases, with 10 bases between them. The CDR3 spans 13 residues. The germline V gene encodes CDR1 MNHEY and CDR2 SVGAGI. The CDR3 DNA is TGTGCCATAGCCACCGTTAGCAATCAGCCCCAGCATTTT. Translated: CAIATVSNQPQHF.

A note on this clone: This same CDR3 is encoded by further DNA sequences in the sample. This chain uses TRBV6-2 or TRBV6-3 with TRBJ2-7, with 8 bases fitting TRBD1. The CDR3 sequence is 13 residues long. Germline V lookup: CDR1 MNHEY, CDR2 SVGEGT. After removal of 5 bases from V and 1 base from J, the junction contained 1 base not matched to a gene. The CDR3 DNA follows: TGTGCCAGCAGTAGGACAGGGTCCTACGAGCAGTACTTC. Encoded protein: CASSRTGSYEQYF.

The chain combines TRBV19 with TRBJ2-5, with 7 bases identical to TRBD1. The J segment lost 1 base and the V segment lost 4 bases, leaving 3 bases of the junction unmatched. The CDR3 contains 14 residues. Germline V gene lookup returns CDR1 LNHDA and CDR2 SQIVND (reference sequence). CDR3 DNA: TGTGCCAGTAGTACCGGGACAGTCCAAGAGACCCAGTACTTC. Encoded protein: CASSTGTVQETQYF.

This clone was counted between two and nine times. The chain joins TRBV6-6 to TRBJ2-3; D may be TRBD2 (5 bases). This CDR3 spans 16 amino acids. V lost 5 bases to trimming and J lost 5 bases, with 20 bases between them. The germline gives CDR1 MNHNY, CDR2 SVGAGI (reference sequence). CDR3 in DNA: TGTGCCAGCAGTCCGGGTGAGACCACTAGGATAGATACGCAGTATTTT. This gives the protein CASSPGETTRIDTQYF.

The chain couples TRBV10-3 to TRBJ2-3; TRBD2 agrees at 9 bases. J gave up 1 base and V 1 base, and 6 bases lay outside the gene matches. In germline, CDR1 is ENHRY, CDR2 SYGVKD. CDR3 size: 17 residues. The CDR3 protein is CAISEFRTSEGTDTQYF. As DNA, the CDR3 is TGTGCCATCAGTGAGTTCCGGACTAGCGAGGGCACAGATACGCAGTATTTT.

This rearrangement joins TRBV5-1 to TRBJ2-5, with D perhaps TRBD2 (6 bases). The CDR3 spans 15 residues. Trimming stripped 3 bases from V and 4 bases from J, with 16 bases between. Germline CDR1 and CDR2: SGHRS and YFSETQ. The CDR3 spells CASSSPRERAETQYF. The DNA of the CDR3 is TGCGCCAGCAGCTCACCCCGGGAGCGGGCAGAGACCCAGTACTTC.

The chain uses TRBV6-5 and TRBJ2-7; 8 positions agree with TRBD1. Trimming removed 5 bases from V and 7 bases from J; junction bases left unmatched: 13. This CDR3 has 15 residues. Germline V lookup: CDR1 MNHEY, CDR2 SVGAGI. CDR3 sequence reads: CASSLQGALLREQYF. The DNA of the CDR3 is TGTGCCAGCAGTCTCCAGGGGGCGCTTTTGAGGGAGCAGTACTTC.

V and J are TRBV4-1 and TRBJ2-7, with TRBD2 matching over 7 bases. Germline loops: CDR1 MGHRA, CDR2 YSYEKL. CDR3 size: 17 residues. Trimming took 4 bases from V and 1 from J; bases not matched to a gene: 13. For the CDR3, the DNA is TGCGCCAGCAGCCTAACTGCGGGGTCGGGAGGTTCCTACGAGCAGTACTTC. This sequence encodes CASSLTAGSGGSYEQYF.

This clone showed up just once. The chain links TRBV7-3 to TRBJ2-2; no firm D call. The CDR3 runs 13 residues. Germline V gene lookup returns CDR1 SGHTA and CDR2 FQGTGA. Trimming left V 3 bases short and J 9 bases short, with 11 bases between. CDR3 protein: CASSFNYNRELFF. CDR3 DNA sequence: TGTGCCAGCAGCTTCAACTACAACCGGGAGCTGTTTTTT.

Of note for this clone: The germline gene is not matched at one end of the junction; a read error may be the cause. Here the CDR3 DNA reads TGTGCCTGGAGTGATCAGGGGGCCCGATCCCTCTTC. It codes for CAWSDQGARSLF. This chain connects TRBV30 to TRBJ2-7; 8 nucleotides agree with TRBD1. Germline CDR1 and CDR2: GTSNPN and SVGIG (reference sequence). The CDR3 contains 12 residues.

This chain uses TRBV4-1 with TRBJ2-4; D might be TRBD2 (6 bases). V was clipped by 0 bases and J by 0 bases, with 21 bases between them. The germline gives CDR1 MGHRA, CDR2 YSYEKL. This CDR3 region has 20 residues. CDR3: CASSQDEGSGVSLAKNIQYF. The CDR3 DNA is TGCGCCAGCAGCCAAGATGAGGGGTCGGGGGTTTCATTAGCCAAAAACATTCAGTACTTC.

The chain recombines TRBV7-2 with TRBJ2-1, with 11 nucleotides matching TRBD2. CDR3 size: 15 residues. Germline loops: CDR1 SGHTA, CDR2 FQGNSA. J was trimmed by 3 bases and V by 5 bases; bases with no gene match: 3. The CDR3 DNA reads as TGTGCCAGCAGCCGGGGACTAGCGGTCTACAATGAGCAGTTCTTC. Translated, it gives CASSRGLAVYNEQFF.